This entry describes one T cell receptor beta chain. The sample originates from a study of control samples from healthy donors and cancer patients. TCRdb's copy holds only in-frame clones and misses some; the assay was immunoSEQ multiplex PCR. Here the sample spans over 150,000 clones, roughly 94% being singletons. The germline V gene encodes CDR1 SGHRS and CDR2 YFSETQ. The CDR3 contains 16 residues. V dropped 4 bases and J dropped 0 bases, with 11 bases sitting between them. Sequenced material: blood. The clonotype was recovered from a middle-aged man in good health. V and J are TRBV5-1 and TRBJ2-6; a possible D gene is TRBD2 (5 bases). CDR3 nucleotides: TGCGCCAGCAGCCCGGACTTCCTCTCTGGGGCCAACGTCCTGACTTTC. Protein: CASSPDFLSGANVLTF.